This TCR beta chain is drawn from a study of response to subunit inactivated influenza vaccine. Germline V gene lookup returns CDR1 SQVTM and CDR2 ANQGSEA. The CDR3 runs 13 residues. There are many counts of this clonotype. MiXCR, applied by TCRdb to the RT-PCR reads, yields one record per CDR3 protein. The sample holds a few hundred thousand distinct CDR3 sequences, around 11% seen once. This sample was shared with a second study, whose subject was T cells expressing NK-cell markers. Per that study: The authors made TCR beta cDNA libraries by 5'RACE template switching. This switching added a universal primer site and UMIs. Source material for TCR beta repertoires consisted of sorted CD3+CD56+NKG2C+, CD3+CD56+NKG2C- and CD3+CD56-NKG2C+ T cells. Just one sequenced donor of eight was HCMV-seronegative, while seven were seropositive. One observes that, in several donors, these clonotypes were also the leading ones within the CD3+CD56-NKG2C+ fraction. Whether expanded NKG2C+ T cell clones were HCMV-specific remained unclear.

The V call is TRBV29-1, the J call TRBJ1-1, with 8 bases fitting TRBD1. Sequencing was performed on PBMCs from blood, taken on the day of vaccination. The receptor comes from a man aged 50-60 years who received an inactivated influenza vaccine. CDR3 DNA sequence: TGCACCGTATTCGACAGGGGGAACACTGAAGCTTTCTTT. It yields the protein CTVFDRGNTEAFF.